The source of this T cell receptor (beta chain) is a study of OX40 agonist ivuxolimab in advanced cancers. Study-wide results and caveats: Researchers report that CD8+ T cells had, on average, more expanded clones than CD4+.

Assay: immunoSEQ multiplex PCR; the TCRdb copy retains only in-frame clones and omits some. This table holds 60,000 to 70,000 clones, roughly four fifths found once. About this clone: Its antigen is still unknown.

CDR1 and CDR2 (germline): SEHNR, FQNEAQ (reference sequence). CDR3 length equals 14 residues. V lost 1 base to trimming and J lost 0 bases, with 6 bases between them. This clonotype was sampled from an adult with an advanced solid tumor such as melanoma, head and neck, liver or kidney cancer. The gene calls are TRBV7-9 and TRBJ1-1; D gene unclear. The input for sequencing was CD4+ or CD8+ T cells sorted from blood, taken in a trial of the OX40 agonist ivuxolimab. The CDR3 loop reads CASSLGGMNTEAFF. CDR3 sequence (DNA): TGTGCCAGCAGCTTAGGAGGGATGAACACTGAAGCTTTCTTT.